Below, 27 T cell receptor beta chains from the same sample are listed, as sequenced in a study of immune reconstitution after stem cell transplant in scleroderma. TCRdb ran MiXCR on the RT-PCR reads and lists one entry per CDR3 protein. Found here are more than 600 distinct CDR3 sequences, roughly 8% of them singletons; the top ten hold around 23%. The sample was taken before or after autologous hematopoietic stem cell transplantation (not recorded which). The receptors shown here come from a male donor with systemic sclerosis.

This clonotype ranks as medium-sized. The rearrangement joins TRBV7-2 to TRBJ2-3; 8 positions agree with TRBD1. CDR1 is SGHTA, CDR2 FQGNSA, per germline. This CDR3 comprises 15 residues. V lost 5 bases, J lost 2 bases, and 6 bases stayed unmatched. The CDR3 loop is CASSRDRTYTDTQYF. The DNA of the CDR3 is TGTGCCAGCAGCAGGGACAGGACCTACACAGATACGCAGTATTTT.

By sample share, this clonotype is large. The J gene is TRBJ1-1, the V gene TRBV20-1; D gene unclear. Trimming shortened V by 8 bases and J by 8 bases, and 6 bases separated the two germline ends. This CDR3 region has 8 residues. The germline V gene has CDR1 DFQATT and CDR2 SNEGSKA (reference sequence). The CDR3 spells CSTVEAFF. The CDR3 region has the DNA TGCAGTACCGTCGAAGCTTTCTTT.

In this sample, this clonotype is medium-sized (0.01 to 0.1%). The chain combines TRBV20-1 with TRBJ2-3; maybe TRBD1 (6 bases). Trimming removed 1 base at V and 6 bases at J, with 26 bases between. This CDR3 has 18 residues. CDR1 is DFQATT, CDR2 SNEGSKA, per germline (reference sequence). CDR3 bases: TGCAGTGCTAGAGCCAATACCGGGACACCCCATCCGGGTGATACGCAGTATTTT. This gives the protein CSARANTGTPHPGDTQYF.

This clonotype qualifies as large. This chain connects TRBV12-3 or TRBV12-4 to TRBJ1-2; maybe TRBD1 (6 bases). This CDR3 has 13 residues. Between the trimmed V and J ends, which lost 6 bases and 4 bases, there was a span of 12 bases. CDR3 sequence: CASSQGGAYGYTF. DNA of the CDR3: TGTGCCAGCAGCCAAGGGGGAGCCTATGGCTACACCTTC.

This clonotype is labeled medium-sized. The chain recombines TRBV12-3 or TRBV12-4 with TRBJ2-7; tentative D call: TRBD2 (6 bases). This CDR3 is built from 14 residues. V lost 2 bases to trimming and J lost 6 bases, with 14 bases between them. The CDR3 sequence: CASSLHGEDGEQYF. The CDR3 DNA sequence: TGTGCCAGCAGTTTACACGGGGAGGATGGCGAGCAGTACTTC.

This clonotype qualifies as large. V usage is TRBV12-3 or TRBV12-4 and J usage is TRBJ1-5, with D unresolved. This CDR3 has 13 amino acids. Trimming cost V 1 base and J 7 bases, with 8 bases left between them. The CDR3 is CASSLGQTQPQHF. As DNA, the CDR3 is TGTGCCAGCAGTTTAGGCCAAACCCAGCCCCAGCATTTT.

Relative to its sample, this clonotype is medium-sized. This sequence joins TRBV7-6 and TRBJ2-2; no reliable D call. Trimming removed 5 bases at V and 5 bases at J, with 12 bases between. Germline loops: CDR1 SGHVS, CDR2 FNYEAQ. CDR3 length equals 14 residues. The CDR3 sequence: CASSDRAATGELFF. The CDR3 nucleotides are TGTGCCAGCAGCGACCGGGCTGCGACCGGGGAGCTGTTTTTT.

This clonotype ranks as medium-sized. This chain uses TRBV24-1 with TRBJ2-1; 10 nucleotides align to TRBD1. V shed 0 bases, J shed 6 bases, and the junction held 4 bases outside the gene matches. Germline assignment: CDR1 KGHDR and CDR2 SFDVKD. The CDR3 sequence is 16 residues long. The CDR3 sequence: CATSDLMGQGRNEQFF. The DNA of the CDR3 is TGTGCCACCAGTGATTTGATGGGACAGGGGCGCAATGAGCAGTTCTTC.

Sample share makes this clonotype large. The chain combines TRBV12-3 or TRBV12-4 with TRBJ1-1; no definite D call. The V end was cut by 1 base, the J end by 3 bases, with 3 bases between. There are 12 residues in the CDR3. The DNA of the CDR3 is TGTGCCAGCAGTTTAGGGGACACTGAAGCTTTCTTT. It yields the protein CASSLGDTEAFF.

In its sample, this clonotype ranks as large. This sequence joins TRBV18 and TRBJ1-5; unclear D gene. The V gene's germline CDR1 is KGHSH and CDR2 LQKENI. The CDR3 contains 17 residues. The V gene lost 1 base and the J gene lost 0 bases, with 13 bases spanning the gap. In nucleotides, the CDR3 is TGTGCCAGCTCACCACTAAACGCGAGATATAGCAATCAGCCCCAGCATTTT. Protein sequence: CASSPLNARYSNQPQHF.

This clonotype is medium-sized. The chain couples TRBV20-1 to TRBJ2-5; D gene uncertain. Germline V gives CDR1 DFQATT, CDR2 SNEGSKA (reference sequence). This CDR3 has 14 residues. The V and J ends lost 3 bases and 1 base respectively, with 12 bases between them. The CDR3 DNA is TGCAGTGCTAGCCCCGGCAAGCCCCAAGAGACCCAGTACTTC. Residues: CSASPGKPQETQYF.

The gene calls are TRBV20-1 and TRBJ2-5, with D tentatively TRBD1 or TRBD2 (5 bases each). The V and J ends lost 6 bases and 5 bases respectively, with 16 bases between them. The CDR3 loop spans 13 amino acids. Germline V lookup: CDR1 DFQATT, CDR2 SNEGSKA (reference sequence). The CDR3 reads CSARLPGAETQYF. Written as DNA, the CDR3 is TGCAGTGCGCGGCTCCCCGGGGCCGAGACCCAGTACTTC.

Relative to its sample, this clonotype is medium-sized. V and J are TRBV2 and TRBJ2-1; no clear D gene. CDR3 length equals 13 residues. Germline V gives CDR1 SNHLY, CDR2 FYNNEI. V was clipped by 1 base and J by 4 bases, with 5 bases between them. The CDR3 region is CASSEVPYNEQFF. The CDR3 nucleotides are TGTGCCAGCAGTGAAGTCCCTTACAATGAGCAGTTCTTC.

This clonotype was counted between two and nine times. J is TRBJ2-5 and V is TRBV10-3; TRBD2 might be the D (6 bases). Trimming shortened V by 4 bases and J by 1 base, and 22 bases separated the two germline ends. Germline-derived CDR1 and CDR2 are ENHRY and SYGVKD. This CDR3 comprises 18 residues. The CDR3 DNA reads TGTGCCATCAGTGGGTCGGGCCGCGTGGGAGGCTTCCAAGAGACCCAGTACTTC. Protein: CAISGSGRVGGFQETQYF.

This clonotype is categorized as large. The rearrangement joins TRBV7-9 to TRBJ2-1, with D possibly matching TRBD2 (7 bases). There are 16 residues in the CDR3. V was shortened by 5 bases and J by 2 bases, with 16 bases between the two germline ends. Germline lookup yields CDR1 SEHNR and CDR2 FQNEAQ (reference sequence). CDR3 sequence: CASSQSMRGPYNEQFF. In nucleotides, the CDR3 is TGTGCCAGCAGCCAGTCCATGCGGGGGCCCTACAATGAGCAGTTCTTC.

This clonotype is large (0.1 to 1%) within its sample. The V gene is TRBV5-5, the J gene TRBJ2-7, with 7 nucleotides matching TRBD1. Germline CDR1 is SGHKS and CDR2 is YYEKEE (reference sequence). The ends lost 4 bases at V and 3 bases at J; junction bases unmatched: 7. CDR3 length: 14 residues. The CDR3 loop reads CASSRQGLGYEQYF. For the CDR3, the DNA is TGTGCCAGCAGCCGACAGGGATTAGGCTACGAGCAGTACTTC.

This clonotype is classed as medium-sized. The chain couples TRBV7-2 to TRBJ1-2, with 11 positions matching TRBD1. The trim removed 5 bases at V and 7 bases at J, leaving 6 bases unmatched. The CDR3 runs to 14 residues. Germline CDR1 reads SGHTA; CDR2 reads FQGNSA. The CDR3 DNA is TGTGCCAGCAGCCTGGACAGGGGGCCGGGTGGCTACACCTTC. It translates to CASSLDRGPGGYTF.

By its share, this clonotype is medium-sized (0.01 to 0.1%). The chain is built from TRBV20-1 and TRBJ2-1; unclear D gene. Germline CDR1 and CDR2: DFQATT and SNEGSKA (reference sequence). The V and J ends lost 2 bases and 9 bases respectively, with 8 bases between them. This CDR3 is 11 amino acids long. The CDR3 region is CSARPSVEQFF. CDR3 in DNA: TGCAGTGCTAGACCCAGCGTTGAGCAGTTCTTC.

As DNA, the CDR3 is TGTGCCAGCAGCATCGCGAACTCCTTCACAGATACGCAGTATTTT. It translates to CASSIANSFTDTQYF. V and J are TRBV7-4 and TRBJ2-3; D is uncertain. Germline V lookup: CDR1 SGHVT, CDR2 SQSDAQ. The CDR3 extends over 15 amino acids. With 5 bases removed from V and 2 bases from J, the gap between germline ends came to 14 bases. The full variable domain, its missing parts supplied by reference TRBV7-4 and TRBJ2-3, is GAGVSQSPRYKVAKRGRDVALRCDSISGHVTLYWYRQTLGQGSEVLTYSQSDAQRDKSGRPSGRFSAERPERSVSTLKIQRTEQGDSAVYLCASSIANSFTDTQYFGPGTRLTVL.

By share, this clonotype ranks as large. V gene TRBV20-1 combines with J gene TRBJ1-1; tentative D call: TRBD1 (6 bases). The germline CDR1 and CDR2 sequences are DFQATT and SNEGSKA (reference sequence). V gave up 6 bases and J gave up 1 base, with 18 bases separating them. The CDR3 has 15 residues. The CDR3 spells CSAGAMDRPNTEAFF. CDR3 nucleotides: TGCAGTGCCGGGGCCATGGACAGACCGAACACTGAAGCTTTCTTT.

As concerns this clonotype: It may be a read error: a sequence one base away is much more abundant. This chain connects TRBV7-2 to TRBJ2-3; 7 nucleotides match TRBD1. This CDR3 contains 15 residues. Germline assignment: CDR1 SGHTA and CDR2 FQGNSA. The V gene end was trimmed by 5 bases and the J gene end by 2 bases; junction bases not matched to a gene: 7. As DNA, the CDR3 is TGTGCCAGCAGCAAGGACAGGACCTACACAGATACGCAGTATTTT. The encoded protein is CASSKDRTYTDTQYF.

This clonotype qualifies as medium-sized. This sequence joins TRBV15 and TRBJ2-6; D gene uncertain. The germline V gene has CDR1 LNHNV and CDR2 YYDKDF (reference sequence). The CDR3 length is 14 residues. Here the CDR3 DNA reads TGTGCTATCCCCTTAAACTCTGGGGCCAACGTCCTGACTTTC. Protein: CAIPLNSGANVLTF.

This clonotype is medium-sized within its sample. This rearrangement joins TRBV12-5 to TRBJ1-1, with D possibly being TRBD1 (5 bases). V was clipped by 6 bases and J by 9 bases, with 8 bases between them. The CDR3 loop spans 10 amino acids. From germline, CDR1 is LGHNT and CDR2 FRNRAP. The DNA of the CDR3 is TGTGCTAGTGGGACAGCCAAAGCTTTCTTT. Encoded protein: CASGTAKAFF.

By share of the sample, this clonotype is medium-sized. The chain employs TRBV5-1 and TRBJ2-1; 11 nucleotides line up with TRBD2. The CDR3 is made up of 20 amino acids. V trimming: 6 bases; J trimming: 4 bases; junction bases outside the gene matches: 21. Germline CDR1 is SGHRS and CDR2 is YFSETQ. The CDR3 coding sequence is TGCGCCAGCACCCGAAGGACTAGCGGGCCCCAGACCCAGTCATACAATGAGCAGTTCTTC. Its protein is CASTRRTSGPQTQSYNEQFF.

This clonotype is deemed medium-sized. The chain is built from TRBV18 and TRBJ2-7; the match to TRBD2 covers 8 bases. J was trimmed by 7 bases and V by 3 bases; bases with no gene match: 8. CDR1 and CDR2 (germline): KGHSH, LQKENI. This CDR3 is 14 amino acids long. CDR3 bases: TGTGCCAGCTCACCCTCGGGAGGGCCGGGGGAGCAGTACTTC. This sequence encodes CASSPSGGPGEQYF.

By sample share, this clonotype is large. The rearrangement uses TRBV20-1 and TRBJ1-2; D is ambiguous. Trimming cost V 5 bases and J 4 bases, with 14 bases left between them. Germline V gene lookup returns CDR1 DFQATT and CDR2 SNEGSKA (reference sequence). This CDR3 comprises 13 residues. The CDR3 coding sequence is TGCAGTGCTCTCAGACGGGAAACCTATGGCTACACCTTC. Translation: CSALRRETYGYTF.

This clonotype is large. The gene calls are TRBV7-9 and TRBJ1-4; D may be TRBD1 (5 bases). The germline V gene has CDR1 SEHNR and CDR2 FQNEAQ (reference sequence). The CDR3 contains 14 residues. V was clipped by 4 bases and J by 4 bases, with 10 bases between them. The CDR3 nucleotides read TGTGCCAGCAGCTCGACAGAACTTAATGAAAAACTGTTTTTT. This translates into CASSSTELNEKLFF.